The 12 T cell receptor beta chains below were found in one sample sequenced in a study of control samples from healthy donors and cancer patients. The table came from immunoSEQ multiplex PCR; TCRdb's copy has only in-frame clones and leaves some out. Of some 130,000 clones listed, roughly 90% are singletons. Sequenced input: blood. The source of these receptors is a woman in her forties or fifties in good health.

The CDR3 loop reads CASSTLDRGNYGYTF. The CDR3, as DNA: TGTGCCAGCAGTACGCTGGACAGGGGGAACTATGGCTACACCTTC. The V and J genes are TRBV6-5 and TRBJ1-2; 10 bases agree with TRBD1. The V gene's germline CDR1 is MNHEY and CDR2 SVGAGI. The CDR3 contains 15 residues. After removal of 5 bases from V and 2 bases from J, the junction contained 5 bases not matched to a gene.

The chain employs TRBV2 and TRBJ2-1, with D perhaps TRBD2 (7 bases). The V and J ends lost 10 bases and 11 bases respectively, with 21 bases between them. Germline V gene lookup returns CDR1 SNHLY and CDR2 FYNNEI. The length of the CDR3 is 13 residues. This chain's CDR3 is CATGGGQRGQQFF. The CDR3 region has the DNA TGTGCCACTGGAGGTGGACAGCGGGGTCAGCAGTTCTTC. Looking up the rest from reference TRBV2 and TRBJ2-1 gives the full variable domain: EPEVTQTPSHQVTQMGQEVILRCVPISNHLYFYWYRQILGQKVEFLVSFYNNEISEKSEIFDDQFSVERPDGSNFTLKIRSTKLEDSAMYFCATGGGQRGQQFFGPGTRLTVL.

This CDR3 is CASSLLDTDYGYTF. Written as DNA, the CDR3 is TGTGCCAGCAGCTTATTGGACACCGACTATGGCTACACCTTC. The chain combines TRBV5-4 with TRBJ1-2; possible D gene TRBD1, 5 bases. There are 14 residues in the CDR3. In germline, CDR1 is SGHNT, CDR2 YYREEE (reference sequence). V was pared by 2 bases and J by 3 bases, with 11 bases between.

The chain links TRBV7-8 to TRBJ2-1; TRBD2 matches 8 bases. Losses at the gene ends were 0 bases for V and 3 bases for J; bases not matched to a gene: 1. Germline-derived CDR1 and CDR2 are SGHVS and FQNEAQ. The CDR3 is 15 residues long. The CDR3 sequence: CASSLATSGYNEQFF. CDR3 DNA sequence: TGTGCCAGCAGCTTAGCTACTAGCGGCTACAATGAGCAGTTCTTC.

The V and J genes are TRBV3-1 (or the pseudogene TRBV3-2) and TRBJ2-5, with D tentatively TRBD2 (6 bases). V lost 4 bases and J 9 bases, leaving 18 bases between the germline ends. CDR3 length: 14 residues. Germline CDR1 reads LGHDT; CDR2 reads YNNKEL (reference sequence). DNA for the CDR3: TGTGCCAGCAGCCCCAGCGGAGGGGTGGATCCCCAGTACTTC. This encodes CASSPSGGVDPQYF.

This rearrangement joins TRBV9 to TRBJ2-3; a weak D match, TRBD2 (6 bases). From germline, CDR1 is SGDLS and CDR2 YYNGEE. Deletions cut 0 bases from V and 0 bases from J, with 8 bases between. The CDR3 is made up of 15 amino acids. The CDR3 sequence is CASSVVAGSTDTQYF. Written as DNA, the CDR3 is TGTGCCAGCAGCGTAGTTGCGGGAAGCACAGATACGCAGTATTTT.

CDR3 DNA sequence: TGTGCCAGCTCACATCTGACTAACTATGGCTACACCTTC. Translating gives CASSHLTNYGYTF. The chain carries TRBV18 and TRBJ1-2; D remains unclear. V lost 4 bases and J lost 0, with 6 bases in between. The CDR3 extends over 13 amino acids. The germline V gene has CDR1 KGHSH and CDR2 LQKENI.

The rearrangement joins TRBV12-3 or TRBV12-4 to TRBJ1-1, with unresolved D. This CDR3 spans 13 amino acids. With 1 base removed from V and 1 base from J, the gap between germline ends came to 4 bases. CDR3 residues: CASSLVENTEAFF. The CDR3 DNA reads as TGTGCCAGCAGTTTAGTGGAGAACACTGAAGCTTTCTTT.

This clone was seen only once. The gene calls are TRBV4-1 and TRBJ1-2, with 11 bases identical to TRBD1. V lost 3 bases and J lost 3; bases outside the gene matches: 6. This CDR3 is 16 amino acids long. Looked up from germline, CDR1 is MGHRA and CDR2 is YSYEKL. As DNA, the CDR3 is TGCGCCAGCAGCCACCCAAGGGACAGGGGGGACTATGGCTACACCTTC. Encoded protein: CASSHPRDRGDYGYTF.

The J gene is TRBJ1-2, the V gene TRBV7-9; D might be TRBD1 (6 bases). The CDR3 is 13 amino acids. Deletions cut 5 bases from V and 4 bases from J, with 11 bases between. Germline CDR1 SEHNR, CDR2 FQNEAQ (reference sequence). The DNA of the CDR3 is TGTGCCAGCAGCCTGGACAGAGTCTATGGCTACACCTTC. Translated: CASSLDRVYGYTF.

This chain joins TRBV18 and TRBJ2-4; TRBD1 matches at 7 bases. Trimming at V came to 3 bases and at J to 0 bases, leaving 2 bases not matched to a gene. Germline values: CDR1 KGHSH, CDR2 LQKENI. There are 15 residues in the CDR3. CDR3 region: CASSPGTVAKNIQYF. The DNA for the CDR3 is TGTGCCAGCTCACCTGGGACAGTAGCCAAAAACATTCAGTACTTC.

The chain has TRBV11-2 and TRBJ2-1; TRBD2 matches at 11 bases. Germline assignment: CDR1 SGHAT and CDR2 FQNNGV. V lost 0 bases to trimming and J lost 8 bases; unmatched junction nucleotides: 6. The CDR3 totals 16 residues. The CDR3 region has the DNA TGTGCCAGCAGCTTAGATCGGGGACTAGCGGTGGATGAGCAGTTCTTC. This translates into CASSLDRGLAVDEQFF.